This T cell receptor beta chain came from a study of response to subunit inactivated influenza vaccine. V gave up 2 bases and J gave up 4 bases; unmatched junction bases: 6. The CDR3 loop spans 15 amino acids. In germline, CDR1 is SGHAT, CDR2 FQNNGV. This clonotype was counted many times. TCRdb re-derived calls from the RT-PCR reads in MiXCR, one entry per CDR3 protein. This sample has 650,000 to 700,000 distinct CDR3 sequences; 15% to 18% occur once, and the top ten carry around 10%. Sequencing was performed on PBMCs from blood, taken 11 to 12 days after vaccination. The chain uses TRBV11-2 and TRBJ2-7; TRBD1 matches 9 bases. The clonotype was recovered from a man in his fifties or sixties who received an inactivated influenza vaccine. The CDR3 nucleotides read TGTGCCAGCAGCTTAACGGACAGGGGCAGATACGAGCAGTACTTC. Protein sequence: CASSLTDRGRYEQYF. The full variable domain, in which reference TRBV11-2 and TRBJ2-7 provide the parts outside the CDR3, is EAGVAQSPRYKIIEKRQSVAFWCNPISGHATLYWYQQILGQGPKLLIQFQNNGVVDDSQLPKDRFSAERLKGVDSTLKIQPAKLEDSAVYLCASSLTDRGRYEQYFGPGTRLTVT.